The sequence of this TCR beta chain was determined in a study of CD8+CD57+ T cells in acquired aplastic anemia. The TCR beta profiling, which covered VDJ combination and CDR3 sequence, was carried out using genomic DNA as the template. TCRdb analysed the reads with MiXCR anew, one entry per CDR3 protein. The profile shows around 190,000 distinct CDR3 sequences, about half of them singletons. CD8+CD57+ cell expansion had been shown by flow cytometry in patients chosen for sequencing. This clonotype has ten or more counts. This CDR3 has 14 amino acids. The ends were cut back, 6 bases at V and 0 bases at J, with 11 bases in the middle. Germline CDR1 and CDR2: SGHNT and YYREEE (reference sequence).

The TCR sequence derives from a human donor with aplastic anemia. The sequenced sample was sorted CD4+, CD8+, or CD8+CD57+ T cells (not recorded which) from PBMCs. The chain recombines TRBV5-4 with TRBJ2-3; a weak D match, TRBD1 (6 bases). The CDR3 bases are TGTGCCAGCAAAATTCAGGGGAGCACAGATACGCAGTATTTT. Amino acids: CASKIQGSTDTQYF.